This entry describes one T cell receptor (beta chain). Its specificity is not known. The CDR3 extends over 15 amino acids. Per germline, CDR1 SQVTM and CDR2 ANQGSEA. The V and J ends lost 4 bases and 4 bases respectively, with 16 bases between them. These data are taken from a study of molecular identifiers for immune sequencing clone quantification. Study information: With replicates, the RNA of about 20,000 or 100,000 naive CD8 cells was split five ways and four were sequenced. Study-level points and caveats: Barcode-sharing identical TCR molecules could underestimate highly expanded clone sizes.

Investigators produced naive CD8 libraries from roughly 18,000 to 920,000 sorted cells, drawing on 10%, 30% or 50% RNA. It was with previously described methods and listed TCR primers that bulk TCR libraries were made. Via MiXCR, TCRdb re-called the PCR reads, giving one row per CDR3 protein. Of around 460,000 distinct CDR3 sequences in the sample, 25% are singletons; the top ten hold just over 0.75%. The source is a human donor in good health. Some libraries in this study had Jurkat cell RNA spiked in. The chain carries TRBV29-1 and TRBJ1-4; D not resolved. Sequenced material: naive CD8+ T cells from blood, with Jurkat cell RNA spiked in. Regarding subset: FACS-sorted CD8+CD4-CCR7+CD45RA+ naive T cells. CDR3 bases: TGCAGCGTTGTTGGTAGGGCGAACAATAATGAAAAACTGTTTTTT. This codes for CSVVGRANNNEKLFF.